This is a list of T cell receptor beta chains from one sample in a study of blood T cell repertoires in COVID-19. The assay was immunoSEQ multiplex PCR, and TCRdb's table has in-frame clones only and misses some. Among roughly 250,000 clones, roughly 90% were seen once, and the ten largest hold approximately 2%. The sequencing input was peripheral blood. The origin of the receptors is a woman aged 40 to 49 who had recovered from COVID-19. Each CDR3 is given with its conserved first and last residue. The order of the fields is CDR3 DNA, CDR3 protein, V gene, D gene, J gene, clone size. A D gene is named only where the DNA matches it firmly. A row's size may be missing; if present it is once, few, many or a size class.

DNA: TGCGCCAGCAGCTTGGAAGCCGCCTCCTACGAGCAGTACTTC
CDR3: CASSLEAASYEQYF
V: TRBV5-1
D: .
J: TRBJ2-7
size: .

DNA: TGTGCCAGTAGTCGGACAGGGATGAATGAGCAGTTCTTC
CDR3: CASSRTGMNEQFF
V: TRBV19
D: TRBD1
J: TRBJ2-1
size: .

DNA: TGTGCCAGCAGTCGAACAGGGGGTAGGCATCAGCCCCAGCATTTT
CDR3: CASSRTGGRHQPQHF
V: TRBV6-2/TRBV6-3
D: TRBD1
J: TRBJ1-5
size: .

DNA: TGTGCCAGCAGTTTGCATCAGGGATCCCAGCCCCAGCATTTT
CDR3: CASSLHQGSQPQHF
V: TRBV28
D: .
J: TRBJ1-5
size: .

DNA: TGTGCCAGCAGCATTAGCGGGACCTCCTACGAGCAGTACTTC
CDR3: CASSISGTSYEQYF
V: TRBV13
D: TRBD2
J: TRBJ2-7
size: .

DNA: TGTGCCAGCGGCTTGACAGGGACCAACTATGGCTACACCTTC
CDR3: CASGLTGTNYGYTF
V: TRBV7-9
D: TRBD1
J: TRBJ1-2
size: .

DNA: TGCGCCAGCAGCCCAATACCGGGACAGGGGACCTACGAGCAGTACTTC
CDR3: CASSPIPGQGTYEQYF
V: TRBV5-1
D: TRBD1
J: TRBJ2-7
size: .

DNA: TGTGCCAGTAGTGACAGGGGGATTAATGAAAAACTGTTTTTT
CDR3: CASSDRGINEKLFF
V: TRBV19
D: TRBD1
J: TRBJ1-4
size: .

DNA: TGTGCCAGCAGCTTAGACCCCCTCCGAGGCGGGACCGAGCAGTTCTTC
CDR3: CASSLDPLRGGTEQFF
V: TRBV11-3
D: .
J: TRBJ2-1
size: .

DNA: TGTGCCAGCAGCTTAGACTCGTCGGAGGATATCTATGGCTACACCTTC
CDR3: CASSLDSSEDIYGYTF
V: TRBV13
D: .
J: TRBJ1-2
size: .

DNA: TGTGCCAGCAGTAACCGGGACAGGGGGTACGGCTACACCTTC
CDR3: CASSNRDRGYGYTF
V: TRBV6-5
D: TRBD1
J: TRBJ1-2
size: .

DNA: TGTGCCAGCAGCTCGACAGGGGGACCCTACGAGCAGTACTTC
CDR3: CASSSTGGPYEQYF
V: TRBV11-3
D: TRBD1
J: TRBJ2-7
size: .

DNA: TGTGCCAGCAGCTTAGTCGGGAGGGCCAGCGGGGAGCTGTTTTTT
CDR3: CASSLVGRASGELFF
V: TRBV13
D: TRBD2
J: TRBJ2-2
size: .

DNA: TGTGCCTGGAGTTTCTCAGGGGGCTATGAAGGCTACACCTTC
CDR3: CAWSFSGGYEGYTF
V: TRBV30
D: TRBD1
J: TRBJ1-2
size: .

DNA: TGTGCCAGCAGCTTGGGGGGGGATAGAGATACGCAGTATTTT
CDR3: CASSLGGDRDTQYF
V: TRBV5-4
D: .
J: TRBJ2-3
size: .

DNA: TGTGCCAGCAGTACCCGGGGGAGGAACACCGGGGAGCTGTTTTTT
CDR3: CASSTRGRNTGELFF
V: TRBV6-6
D: .
J: TRBJ2-2
size: .

DNA: TGTGCCAGCAGTTCACCGGGACAGGTGAATGGCTACACCTTC
CDR3: CASSSPGQVNGYTF
V: TRBV11-2
D: TRBD1
J: TRBJ1-2
size: .

DNA: TGTGCCAGCAGCTTGGGAGGTTCTGGAAACACCATATATTTT
CDR3: CASSLGGSGNTIYF
V: TRBV5-4
D: .
J: TRBJ1-3
size: once

DNA: TGTGCCAGCAGCCAAGTCTTACAGGGGACTAATGAAAAACTGTTTTTT
CDR3: CASSQVLQGTNEKLFF
V: TRBV14
D: TRBD1
J: TRBJ1-4
size: .

DNA: TGTGCCAGTAGTACCCCCGACAGGGGGCGCAATCAGCCCCAGCATTTT
CDR3: CASSTPDRGRNQPQHF
V: TRBV19
D: TRBD1
J: TRBJ1-5
size: few

DNA: TGTGCCAGTAGTCGTGACAGGGGTGGGAGCACCGGGGAGCTGTTTTTT
CDR3: CASSRDRGGSTGELFF
V: TRBV19
D: TRBD1
J: TRBJ2-2
size: .

DNA: TGTGCCAGCAGTGTAGGGGGGGAGCGGGAGCGAACAGATACGCAGTATTTT
CDR3: CASSVGGERERTDTQYF
V: TRBV2
D: TRBD2
J: TRBJ2-3
size: .

DNA: TGTGCCAGCAGCTTAAATAGGGGCTCTTATGGCTACACCTTC
CDR3: CASSLNRGSYGYTF
V: TRBV7-3
D: .
J: TRBJ1-2
size: .

DNA: TGTGCCAGCAGCTTATTTCCAGGGCAGATTAATTCACCCCTCCACTTT
CDR3: CASSLFPGQINSPLHF
V: TRBV7-2
D: .
J: TRBJ1-6
size: .

DNA: TGTGCCTGGAGTGTCCGGGGTACTGGAAACACCATATATTTT
CDR3: CAWSVRGTGNTIYF
V: TRBV30
D: .
J: TRBJ1-3
size: .

DNA: TGTGCCAGCAGCTTGGACTCCGGGGGGACGGCAGGAAACACCATATATTTT
CDR3: CASSLDSGGTAGNTIYF
V: TRBV5-5
D: .
J: TRBJ1-3
size: many

DNA: TGTGCCAGCTCACCTCAGGGCAGATACGAGCAGTACTTC
CDR3: CASSPQGRYEQYF
V: TRBV18
D: .
J: TRBJ2-7
size: .

DNA: TGTGCCAGCAGTGCGGGACAGGGTAAACCCGCGAACACCGGGGAGCTGTTTTTT
CDR3: CASSAGQGKPANTGELFF
V: TRBV6-4
D: TRBD1
J: TRBJ2-2
size: .

DNA: TGCGCCAGCAGCTTGGGAAGCGTACAGGTTAATGAAAAACTGTTTTTT
CDR3: CASSLGSVQVNEKLFF
V: TRBV5-1
D: .
J: TRBJ1-4
size: .

DNA: TGTGCCAGCAGCTGGGCCTCGGGGGTCGTGGCCGAGCAGTACTTC
CDR3: CASSWASGVVAEQYF
V: TRBV11-1
D: .
J: TRBJ2-7
size: few

DNA: TGTGCCAGTAGTATTCGATCGGGGATTGAGAACAATGAGCAGTTCTTC
CDR3: CASSIRSGIENNEQFF
V: TRBV19
D: .
J: TRBJ2-1
size: once

DNA: TGTGCCAGCTCACCCCTGACTAGCGGGAGAAGCAATGAGCAGTTCTTC
CDR3: CASSPLTSGRSNEQFF
V: TRBV18
D: TRBD2
J: TRBJ2-1
size: .

DNA: TGCGCCAGCAGTAAAGAAGGTTCCGGGACAGGCCCTTCCGAGCAGTACTTC
CDR3: CASSKEGSGTGPSEQYF
V: TRBV5-1
D: TRBD1
J: TRBJ2-7
size: .

DNA: TGTGCCACTTCGACGACAGATAGCAATCAGCCCCAGCATTTT
CDR3: CATSTTDSNQPQHF
V: TRBV6-5
D: .
J: TRBJ1-5
size: .

DNA: TGTGCCACCAGTGATTGGGACAGGGGGACCGGGGAGCTGTTTTTT
CDR3: CATSDWDRGTGELFF
V: TRBV24-1
D: TRBD1
J: TRBJ2-2
size: once

DNA: TGTGCCAGCAGCGCCCGCGACAGGACCGGGGCCAACGTCCTGACTTTC
CDR3: CASSARDRTGANVLTF
V: TRBV9
D: .
J: TRBJ2-6
size: .

DNA: TGTGCCAGTAGTAGCACCGGGACAGGGGCTACCACTGAAGCTTTCTTT
CDR3: CASSSTGTGATTEAFF
V: TRBV19
D: TRBD1
J: TRBJ1-1
size: .

DNA: TGTGCCAGCAGCCAAAAATCGGGACAGGGAAGTTCACCCCTCCACTTT
CDR3: CASSQKSGQGSSPLHF
V: TRBV14
D: TRBD1
J: TRBJ1-6
size: once

DNA: TGTGCCAGCATGACTTACGGGGGGGAAACAGATACGCAGTATTTT
CDR3: CASMTYGGETDTQYF
V: TRBV11-2
D: TRBD2
J: TRBJ2-3
size: .

DNA: TGTGCCACCAGTGATTTGGGTAGCGGGAGAAACAATGAGCAGTTCTTC
CDR3: CATSDLGSGRNNEQFF
V: TRBV24-1
D: TRBD2
J: TRBJ2-1
size: .

DNA: TGTGCCAGCAGCTTCCGACTAGCGGGGATTTACAATGAGCAGTTCTTC
CDR3: CASSFRLAGIYNEQFF
V: TRBV5-5
D: TRBD2
J: TRBJ2-1
size: .

DNA: TGTGCCACCAGTGATGCTCCCGGGACAGGGCTGAAGTACTTC
CDR3: CATSDAPGTGLKYF
V: TRBV24-1
D: TRBD1
J: TRBJ2-7
size: .

DNA: TGTGCCAGCAGACGGACAGGGTCGGGGTACGAGCAGTACTTC
CDR3: CASRRTGSGYEQYF
V: TRBV28
D: TRBD1
J: TRBJ2-7
size: .

DNA: TGTGCCAGCAGCCCCGAGGGTGTGGCCTACGAGCAGTACTTC
CDR3: CASSPEGVAYEQYF
V: TRBV6-2/TRBV6-3
D: .
J: TRBJ2-7
size: .

DNA: TGTGCCAGCAGCTTGGGACTAGCGGGAGGGCCCTACAATGAGCAGTTCTTC
CDR3: CASSLGLAGGPYNEQFF
V: TRBV5-6
D: TRBD2
J: TRBJ2-1
size: .

DNA: TGTGCCAGCAGTTCCACAGGGTTTCCCCCCTACGAGCAGTACTTC
CDR3: CASSSTGFPPYEQYF
V: TRBV28
D: .
J: TRBJ2-7
size: .

DNA: TGTGCCAGCAGTCCGGCCGGGACAGGGATCGAGCAGTACTTC
CDR3: CASSPAGTGIEQYF
V: TRBV27
D: TRBD1
J: TRBJ2-7
size: .

DNA: TGTGCCTCACAGGGGCACGGGGCCAACGTCCTGACTTTC
CDR3: CASQGHGANVLTF
V: TRBV28
D: TRBD1
J: TRBJ2-6
size: .

DNA: TGTGCCAGCAGCTTGAGAGGGGGCGGAGAGACCCAGTACTTC
CDR3: CASSLRGGGETQYF
V: TRBV5-6
D: TRBD1
J: TRBJ2-5
size: .

DNA: TGTGCCAGCATCAAGTCAGGGATCTACGAGCAGTACTTC
CDR3: CASIKSGIYEQYF
V: TRBV28
D: .
J: TRBJ2-7
size: .

DNA: TGTGCCAGCAGCCTAGGACAGGGGGCCGCCCAGTTGGACATTCAGTACTTC
CDR3: CASSLGQGAAQLDIQYF
V: TRBV4-2
D: TRBD1
J: TRBJ2-4
size: .

DNA: TGTGCCAGCAGTCTCGGACTAGCGGGGAAACAAGAGACCCAGTACTTC
CDR3: CASSLGLAGKQETQYF
V: TRBV11-1
D: TRBD2
J: TRBJ2-5
size: .

DNA: TGTGCCAGCAGCTTATATCAGGGTCACGGGGAGCTGTTTTTT
CDR3: CASSLYQGHGELFF
V: TRBV7-8
D: .
J: TRBJ2-2
size: .

DNA: TGCGCCAGCAGCTTTAACCCAGAACAATACAATGAGCAGTTCTTC
CDR3: CASSFNPEQYNEQFF
V: TRBV5-1
D: .
J: TRBJ2-1
size: once

DNA: TGCGCCAGCAGCCAAGTTGGGGGGGCTTCCTACAATGAGCAGTTCTTC
CDR3: CASSQVGGASYNEQFF
V: TRBV4-3
D: .
J: TRBJ2-1
size: .

DNA: TGTGCCAGCAGCGTAGTTCCGGGAGGGCCAGTTGGGGAGCTGTTTTTT
CDR3: CASSVVPGGPVGELFF
V: TRBV9
D: TRBD2
J: TRBJ2-2
size: once

DNA: TGTGCCACCAGTGGAGGGCTGAACACTGAAGCTTTCTTT
CDR3: CATSGGLNTEAFF
V: TRBV24-1
D: .
J: TRBJ1-1
size: .

DNA: TGTGCCAGCAGTTATAGTGGGACAGGGTATAGCAATCAGCCCCAGCATTTT
CDR3: CASSYSGTGYSNQPQHF
V: TRBV6-2/TRBV6-3
D: TRBD1
J: TRBJ1-5
size: .

DNA: TGTGCCATCAGCCCACAGACAGGGAGCTCCTACGAGCAGTACTTC
CDR3: CAISPQTGSSYEQYF
V: TRBV10-3
D: TRBD1
J: TRBJ2-7
size: many

DNA: TGTGCCAGCAGCCAAACAGGGGCCGGCTATGGCTACACCTTC
CDR3: CASSQTGAGYGYTF
V: TRBV6-5
D: TRBD1
J: TRBJ1-2
size: .